Below, 5 T cell receptor beta chains from the same sample are listed, as sequenced in a study of patients and donors after allogeneic stem cell transplantation. TCRdb passed the RT-PCR reads through MiXCR, listing each CDR3 protein once. The sample gives tens of thousands of distinct CDR3 sequences, 40% to 60% of which show up once; 50% to 75% is in the top ten. The sequenced sample was blood, either unsorted or a sorted T cell fraction (not recorded which). All receptors come from a human donor who was either an allogeneic HSCT recipient or a stem cell or donor lymphocyte infusion donor (not recorded which). It is not recorded whose cells these are; they may come from a transplant donor.

The chain uses TRBV11-2 and TRBJ2-1; 8 bases agree with TRBD2. The germline CDR1 and CDR2 sequences are SGHAT and FQNNGV. V shed 2 bases, J shed 8 bases, and the junction held 17 bases outside the gene matches. The CDR3 runs to 18 residues. CDR3 residues: CASSLWGSGSVSHYEQFF. In nucleotides, the CDR3 is TGTGCCAGCAGCTTATGGGGGAGCGGGAGCGTTTCTCATTATGAGCAGTTCTTC.

The rearrangement joins TRBV6-5 to TRBJ2-1, with D perhaps matching TRBD1 (5 bases). Germline values: CDR1 MNHEY, CDR2 SVGAGI. The CDR3 runs to 14 residues. Trimming removed 2 bases from V and 3 bases from J, with 8 bases in between. The CDR3 here is CASSYGASYNEQFF. The CDR3 coding sequence is TGTGCCAGCAGTTACGGGGCCAGCTACAATGAGCAGTTCTTC.

This chain links TRBV27 with TRBJ2-7; 9 bases fit TRBD1. CDR1 MNHEY and CDR2 SMNVEV come from the germline V gene (reference sequence). This CDR3 has 13 residues. The J segment lost 2 bases and the V segment lost 8 bases, leaving 4 bases of the junction unmatched. CDR3 nucleotides: TGTGCCAGCGGCCGGGACAGGGCCTACGAGCAGTACTTC. As protein: CASGRDRAYEQYF.

The rearrangement joins TRBV20-1 to TRBJ2-3; maybe TRBD2 (6 bases). V lost 0 bases and J 2 bases, leaving 18 bases between the germline ends. Germline V gives CDR1 DFQATT, CDR2 SNEGSKA (reference sequence). CDR3 length equals 17 residues. The CDR3 bases are TGCAGTGCTAGAGATTCACTGCGGGGACCGTACACAGATACGCAGTATTTT. Amino acids: CSARDSLRGPYTDTQYF.

The J gene is TRBJ1-2, the V gene TRBV25-1; weak D call: TRBD1 (6 bases). Germline V gene sequence: CDR1 MGHDK, CDR2 SYGVNS. V was clipped by 8 bases and J by 8 bases, with 21 bases between them. CDR3 length: 14 residues. CDR3 sequence: CASGSDSLHGGYTF. The CDR3, as DNA: TGTGCCAGCGGCTCGGACAGCCTTCATGGGGGCTACACCTTC.